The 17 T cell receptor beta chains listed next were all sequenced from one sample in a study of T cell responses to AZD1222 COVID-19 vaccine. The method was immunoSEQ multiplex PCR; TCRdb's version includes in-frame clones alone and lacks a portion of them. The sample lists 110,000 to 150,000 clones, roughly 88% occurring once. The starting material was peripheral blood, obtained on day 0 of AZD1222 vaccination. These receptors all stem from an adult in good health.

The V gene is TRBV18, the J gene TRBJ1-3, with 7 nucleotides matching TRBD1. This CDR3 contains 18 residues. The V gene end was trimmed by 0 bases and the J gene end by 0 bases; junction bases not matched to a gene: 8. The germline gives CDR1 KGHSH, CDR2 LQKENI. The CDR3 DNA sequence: TGTGCCAGCTCACCACCCAATGGACAGGCGAACTCTGGAAACACCATATATTTT. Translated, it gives CASSPPNGQANSGNTIYF.

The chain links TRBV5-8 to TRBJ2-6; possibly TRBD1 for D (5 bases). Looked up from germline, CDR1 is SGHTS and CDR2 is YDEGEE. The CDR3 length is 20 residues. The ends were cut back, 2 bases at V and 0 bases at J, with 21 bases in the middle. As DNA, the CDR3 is TGTGCCAGCAGCTTCTATGGGGCCGCGTCACCCGTCTCTGGGGCCAACGTCCTGACTTTC. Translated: CASSFYGAASPVSGANVLTF. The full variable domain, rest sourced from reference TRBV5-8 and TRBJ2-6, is EAGVTQSPTHLIKTRGQQATLRCSPISGHTSVYWYQQALGLGLQFLLWYDEGEERNRGNFPPRFSGRQFPNYSSELNVNALELEDSALYLCASSFYGAASPVSGANVLTFGAGSRLTVL.

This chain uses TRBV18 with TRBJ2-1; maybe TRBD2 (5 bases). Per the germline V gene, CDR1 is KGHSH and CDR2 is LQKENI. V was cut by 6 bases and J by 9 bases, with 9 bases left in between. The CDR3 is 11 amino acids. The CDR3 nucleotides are TGTGCCAGCTCGTCGGGGTTTGAGCAGTTCTTC. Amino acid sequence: CASSSGFEQFF. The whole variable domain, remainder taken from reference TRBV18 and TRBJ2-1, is NAGVMQNPRHLVRRRGQEARLRCSPMKGHSHVYWYRQLPEEGLKFMVYLQKENIIDESGMPKERFSAEFPKEGPSILRIQQVVRGDSAAYFCASSSGFEQFFGPGTRLTVL.

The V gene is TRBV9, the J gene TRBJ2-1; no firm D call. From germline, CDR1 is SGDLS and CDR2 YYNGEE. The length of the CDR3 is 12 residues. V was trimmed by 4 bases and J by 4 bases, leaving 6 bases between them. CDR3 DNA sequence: TGTGCCAGCAGCCTAAGATACAATGAGCAGTTCTTC. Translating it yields CASSLRYNEQFF.

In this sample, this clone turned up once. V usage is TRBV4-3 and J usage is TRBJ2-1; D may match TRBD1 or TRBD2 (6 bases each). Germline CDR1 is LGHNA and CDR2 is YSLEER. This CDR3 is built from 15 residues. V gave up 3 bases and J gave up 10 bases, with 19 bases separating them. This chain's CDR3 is CASSQSIPGAEEQFF. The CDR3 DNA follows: TGCGCCAGCAGCCAGTCAATTCCGGGGGCCGAGGAGCAGTTCTTC.

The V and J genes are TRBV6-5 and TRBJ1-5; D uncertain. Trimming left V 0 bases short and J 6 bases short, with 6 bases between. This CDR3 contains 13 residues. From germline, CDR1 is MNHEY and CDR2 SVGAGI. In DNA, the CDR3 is TGTGCCAGCAGTTACTCGTCTCGTCAGCCCCAGCATTTT. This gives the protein CASSYSSRQPQHF.

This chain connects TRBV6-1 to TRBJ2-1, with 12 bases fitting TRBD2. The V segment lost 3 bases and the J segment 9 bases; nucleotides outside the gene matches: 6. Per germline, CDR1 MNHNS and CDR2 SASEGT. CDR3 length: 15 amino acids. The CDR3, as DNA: TGTGCCAGCAGTGAGGCTAGCGGGAGGGAGCGTGAGCAGTTCTTC. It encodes CASSEASGREREQFF.

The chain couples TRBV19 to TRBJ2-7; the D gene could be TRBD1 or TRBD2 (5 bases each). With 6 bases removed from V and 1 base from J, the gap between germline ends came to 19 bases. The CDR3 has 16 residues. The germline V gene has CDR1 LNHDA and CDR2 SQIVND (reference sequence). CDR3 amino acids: CASRTHSRDPSYEQYF. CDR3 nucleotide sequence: TGTGCCAGTAGGACACATTCCCGGGACCCTTCCTACGAGCAGTACTTC. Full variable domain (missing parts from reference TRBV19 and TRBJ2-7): DGGITQSPKYLFRKEGQNVTLSCEQNLNHDAMYWYRQDPGQGLRLIYYSQIVNDFQKGDIAEGYSVSREKKESFPLTVTSAQKNPTAFYLCASRTHSRDPSYEQYFGPGTRLTVT.

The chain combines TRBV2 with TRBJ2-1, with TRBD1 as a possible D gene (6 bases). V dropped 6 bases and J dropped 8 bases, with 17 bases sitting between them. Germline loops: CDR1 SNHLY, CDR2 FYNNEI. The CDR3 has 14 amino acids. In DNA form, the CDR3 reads TGTGCCAGCAGCCCCACCCGGACAGTCCATGAGCAGTTCTTC. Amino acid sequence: CASSPTRTVHEQFF.

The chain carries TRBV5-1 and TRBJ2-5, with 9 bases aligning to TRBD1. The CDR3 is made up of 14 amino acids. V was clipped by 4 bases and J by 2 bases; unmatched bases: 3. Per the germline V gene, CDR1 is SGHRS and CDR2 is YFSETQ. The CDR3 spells CASSAGTGQETQYF. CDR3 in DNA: TGCGCCAGCAGCGCCGGGACAGGGCAAGAGACCCAGTACTTC.

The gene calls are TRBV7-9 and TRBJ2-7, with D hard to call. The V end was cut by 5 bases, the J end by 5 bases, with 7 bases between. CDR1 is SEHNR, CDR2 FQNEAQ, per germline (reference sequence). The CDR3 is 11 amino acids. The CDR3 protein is CASSPVHEQYF. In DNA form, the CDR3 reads TGTGCCAGCAGCCCGGTGCACGAGCAGTACTTC.

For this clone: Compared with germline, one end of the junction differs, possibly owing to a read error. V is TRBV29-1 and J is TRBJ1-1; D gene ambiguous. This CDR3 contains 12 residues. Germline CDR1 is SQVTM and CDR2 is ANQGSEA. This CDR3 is CSVEALNTEAFF. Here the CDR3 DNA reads TGCAGCGTAGAAGCCCTGAACACTGAAGCTTTCTTT. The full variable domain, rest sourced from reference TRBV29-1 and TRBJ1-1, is SAVISQKPSRDICQRGTSLTIQCQVDSQVTMMFWYRQQPGQSLTLIATANQGSEATYESGFVIDKFPISRPNLTFSTLTVSNMSPEDSSIYLCSVEALNTEAFFGQGTRLTVV.

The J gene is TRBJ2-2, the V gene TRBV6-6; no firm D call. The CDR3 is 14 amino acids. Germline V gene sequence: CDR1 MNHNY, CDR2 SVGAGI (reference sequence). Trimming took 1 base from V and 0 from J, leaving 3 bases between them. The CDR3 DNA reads TGTGCCAGCAGTTACTATTCGAACACCGGGGAGCTGTTTTTT. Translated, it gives CASSYYSNTGELFF.

CDR3 loop: CATSRDGISVYF. CDR3 DNA sequence: TGTGCCACCAGCAGAGATGGAATATCTGTATATTTT. The V call is TRBV15, the J call TRBJ1-3; no clear D gene. Germline V lookup: CDR1 LNHNV, CDR2 YYDKDF (reference sequence). V was cut by 0 bases and J by 14 bases, with 11 bases left in between. CDR3 length: 12 amino acids.

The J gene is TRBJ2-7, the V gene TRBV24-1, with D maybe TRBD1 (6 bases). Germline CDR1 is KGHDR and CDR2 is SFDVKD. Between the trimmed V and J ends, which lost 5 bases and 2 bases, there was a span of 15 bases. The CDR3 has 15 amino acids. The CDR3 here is CATSASWDTAYEQYF. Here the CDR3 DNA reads TGTGCCACCAGTGCCAGTTGGGACACAGCCTACGAGCAGTACTTC.

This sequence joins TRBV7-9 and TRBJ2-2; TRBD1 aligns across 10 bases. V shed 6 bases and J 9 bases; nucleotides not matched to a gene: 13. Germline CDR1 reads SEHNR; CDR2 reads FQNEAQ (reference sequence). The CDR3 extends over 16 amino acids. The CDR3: CASSRSGTGALWELFF. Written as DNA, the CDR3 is TGTGCCAGCAGTCGTTCCGGGACAGGGGCCCTCTGGGAGCTGTTTTTT.

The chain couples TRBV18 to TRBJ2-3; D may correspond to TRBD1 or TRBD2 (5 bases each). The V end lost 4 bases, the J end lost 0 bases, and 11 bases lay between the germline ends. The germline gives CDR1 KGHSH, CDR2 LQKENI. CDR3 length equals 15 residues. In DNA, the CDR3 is TGTGCCAGCTCACTTCTCGAGGGGAGCACAGATACGCAGTATTTT. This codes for CASSLLEGSTDTQYF.